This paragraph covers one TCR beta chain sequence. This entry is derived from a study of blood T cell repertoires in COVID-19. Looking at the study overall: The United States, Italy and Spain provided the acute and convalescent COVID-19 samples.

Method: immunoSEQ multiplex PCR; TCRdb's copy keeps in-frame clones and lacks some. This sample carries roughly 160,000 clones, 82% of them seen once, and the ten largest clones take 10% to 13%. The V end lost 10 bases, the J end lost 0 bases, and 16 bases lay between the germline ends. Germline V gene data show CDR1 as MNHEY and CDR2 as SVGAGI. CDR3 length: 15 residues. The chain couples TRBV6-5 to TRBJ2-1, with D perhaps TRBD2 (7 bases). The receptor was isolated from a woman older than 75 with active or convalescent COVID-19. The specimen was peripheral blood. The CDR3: CATRGGGSSYNEQFF. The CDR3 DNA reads TGTGCCACCAGGGGAGGCGGGAGCTCCTACAATGAGCAGTTCTTC.